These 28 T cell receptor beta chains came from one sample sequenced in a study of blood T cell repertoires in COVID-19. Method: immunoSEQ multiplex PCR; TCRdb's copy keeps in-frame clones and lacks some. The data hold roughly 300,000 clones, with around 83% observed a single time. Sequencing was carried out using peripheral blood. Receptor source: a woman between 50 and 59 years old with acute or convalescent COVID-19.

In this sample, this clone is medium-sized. CDR3 residues: CASSGWTGEGEKLFF. CDR3 coding DNA: TGTGCCAGCAGTGGGTGGACAGGGGAGGGCGAAAAACTGTTTTTT. The V and J genes are TRBV2 and TRBJ1-4; 9 bases match TRBD1. CDR1 is SNHLY, CDR2 FYNNEI, per germline. The CDR3 length is 15 residues. V shed 4 bases and J 8 bases; nucleotides not matched to a gene: 8. The entire variable domain, with the rest obtained from reference TRBV2 and TRBJ1-4, is as follows: EPEVTQTPSHQVTQMGQEVILRCVPISNHLYFYWYRQILGQKVEFLVSFYNNEISEKSEIFDDQFSVERPDGSNFTLKIRSTKLEDSAMYFCASSGWTGEGEKLFFGSGTQLSVL.

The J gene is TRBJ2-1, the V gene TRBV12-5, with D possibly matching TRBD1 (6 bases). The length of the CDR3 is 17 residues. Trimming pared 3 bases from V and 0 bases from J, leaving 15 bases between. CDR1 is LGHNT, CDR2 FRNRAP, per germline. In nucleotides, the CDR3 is TGTGCTAGTGGTTTTACTGGACAGTGGGACTCCTACAATGAGCAGTTCTTC. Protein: CASGFTGQWDSYNEQFF.

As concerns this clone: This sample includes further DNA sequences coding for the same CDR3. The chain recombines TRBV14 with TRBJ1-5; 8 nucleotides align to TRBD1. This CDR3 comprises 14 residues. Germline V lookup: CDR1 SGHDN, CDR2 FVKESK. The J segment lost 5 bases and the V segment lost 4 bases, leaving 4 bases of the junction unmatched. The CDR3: CASSPGQGDQPQHF. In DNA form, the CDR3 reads TGTGCCAGCAGCCCCGGACAGGGAGATCAGCCCCAGCATTTT.

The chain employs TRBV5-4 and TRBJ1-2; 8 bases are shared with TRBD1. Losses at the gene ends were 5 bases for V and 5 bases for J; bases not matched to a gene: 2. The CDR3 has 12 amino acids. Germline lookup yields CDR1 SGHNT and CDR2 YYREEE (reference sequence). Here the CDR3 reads CASRTGVYGYTF. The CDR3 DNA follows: TGTGCCAGCAGGACAGGGGTGTATGGCTACACCTTC.

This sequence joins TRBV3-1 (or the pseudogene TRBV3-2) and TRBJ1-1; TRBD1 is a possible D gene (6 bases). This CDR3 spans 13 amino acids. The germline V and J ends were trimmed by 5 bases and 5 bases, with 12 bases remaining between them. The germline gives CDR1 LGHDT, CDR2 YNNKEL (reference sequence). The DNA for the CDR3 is TGTGCCAGCAGCTCCGAGGGGGGGACTGAAGCTTTCTTT. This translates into CASSSEGGTEAFF.

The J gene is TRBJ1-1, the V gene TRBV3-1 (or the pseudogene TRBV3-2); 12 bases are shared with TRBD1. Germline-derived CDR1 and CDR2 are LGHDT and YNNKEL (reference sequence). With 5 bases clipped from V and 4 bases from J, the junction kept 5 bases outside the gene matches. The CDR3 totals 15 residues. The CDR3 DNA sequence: TGTGCCAGCAGCTCAGGGGACAGGGGGCCCACTGAAGCTTTCTTT. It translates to CASSSGDRGPTEAFF.

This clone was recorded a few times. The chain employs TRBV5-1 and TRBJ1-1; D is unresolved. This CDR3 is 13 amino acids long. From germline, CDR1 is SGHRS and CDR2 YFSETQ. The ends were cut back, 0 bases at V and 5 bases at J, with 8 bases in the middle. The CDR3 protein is CASSLGEGTEAFF. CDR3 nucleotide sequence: TGCGCCAGCAGCTTGGGGGAGGGAACTGAAGCTTTCTTT.

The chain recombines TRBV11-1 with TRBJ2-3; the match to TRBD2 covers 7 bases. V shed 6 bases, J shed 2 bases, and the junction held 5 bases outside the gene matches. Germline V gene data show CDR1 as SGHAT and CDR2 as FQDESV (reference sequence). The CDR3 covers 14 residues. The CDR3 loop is CASSIAGDTDTQYF. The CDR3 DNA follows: TGTGCCAGCAGTATCGCGGGAGACACAGATACGCAGTATTTT.

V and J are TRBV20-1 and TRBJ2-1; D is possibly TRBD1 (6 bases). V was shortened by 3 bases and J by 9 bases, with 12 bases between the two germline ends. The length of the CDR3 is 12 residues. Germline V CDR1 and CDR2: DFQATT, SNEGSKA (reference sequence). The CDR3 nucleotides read TGCAGTGCTAGTTACAGGGTGGGTGAGCAGTTCTTC. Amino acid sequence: CSASYRVGEQFF.

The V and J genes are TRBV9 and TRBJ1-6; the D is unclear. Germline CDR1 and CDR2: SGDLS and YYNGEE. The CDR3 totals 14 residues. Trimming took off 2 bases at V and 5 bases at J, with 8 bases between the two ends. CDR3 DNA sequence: TGTGCCAGCAGCGTTGACGGAGATAATTCACCCCTCCACTTT. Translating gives CASSVDGDNSPLHF.

This CDR3 reads CASSGLHNEQFF. CDR3 DNA: TGTGCCAGCAGCGGTCTCCACAATGAGCAGTTCTTC. The chain links TRBV2 to TRBJ2-1; D remains ambiguous. Germline V CDR1 and CDR2: SNHLY, FYNNEI. This CDR3 region has 12 residues. Trimming took 6 bases from V and 5 from J, leaving 8 bases between them.

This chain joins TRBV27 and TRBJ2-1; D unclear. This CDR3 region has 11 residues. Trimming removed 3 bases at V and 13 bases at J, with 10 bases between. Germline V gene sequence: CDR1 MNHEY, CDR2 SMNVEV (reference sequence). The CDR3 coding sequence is TGTGCCAGCAGTTTCGGGTTCGAACAGTTCTTC. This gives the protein CASSFGFEQFF.

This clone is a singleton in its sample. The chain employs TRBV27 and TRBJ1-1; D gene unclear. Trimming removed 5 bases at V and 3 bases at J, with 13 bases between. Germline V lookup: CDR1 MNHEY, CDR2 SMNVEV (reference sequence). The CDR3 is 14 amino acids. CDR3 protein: CASSAGSFYTEAFF. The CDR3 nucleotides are TGTGCCAGCAGTGCCGGGTCCTTCTACACTGAAGCTTTCTTT.

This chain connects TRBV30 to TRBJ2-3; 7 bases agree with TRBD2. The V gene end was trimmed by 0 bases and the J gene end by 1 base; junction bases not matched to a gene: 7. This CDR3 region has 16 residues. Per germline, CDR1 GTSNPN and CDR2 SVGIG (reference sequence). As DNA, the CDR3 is TGTGCCTGGAGTGTTCGTGGGAGGGAGGGCACAGATACGCAGTATTTT. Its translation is CAWSVRGREGTDTQYF.

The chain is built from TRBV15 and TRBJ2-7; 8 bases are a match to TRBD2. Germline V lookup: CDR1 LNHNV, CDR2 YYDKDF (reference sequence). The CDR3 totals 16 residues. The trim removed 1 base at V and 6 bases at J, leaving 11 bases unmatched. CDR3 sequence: CATSRAINGRAGEQYF. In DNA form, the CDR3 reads TGTGCCACCAGCAGAGCTATCAACGGGAGGGCCGGCGAGCAGTACTTC.

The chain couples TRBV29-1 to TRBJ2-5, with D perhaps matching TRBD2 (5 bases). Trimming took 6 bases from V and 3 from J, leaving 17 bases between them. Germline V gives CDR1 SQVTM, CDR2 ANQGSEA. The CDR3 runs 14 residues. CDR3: CSVEQFGGEETQYF. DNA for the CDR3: TGCAGCGTGGAACAGTTTGGAGGCGAAGAGACCCAGTACTTC.

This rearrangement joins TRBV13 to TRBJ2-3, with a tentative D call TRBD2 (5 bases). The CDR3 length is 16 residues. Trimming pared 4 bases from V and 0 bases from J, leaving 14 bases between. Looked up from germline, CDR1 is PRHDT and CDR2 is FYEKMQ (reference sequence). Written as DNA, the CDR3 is TGTGCCAGCAGCTCAGTAGCGAGGGCCAGCACAGATACGCAGTATTTT. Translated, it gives CASSSVARASTDTQYF. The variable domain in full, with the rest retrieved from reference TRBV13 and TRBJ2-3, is AAGVIQSPRHLIKEKRETATLKCYPIPRHDTVYWYQQGPGQDPQFLISFYEKMQSDKGSIPDRFSAQQFSDYHSELNMSSLELGDSALYFCASSSVARASTDTQYFGPGTRLTVL.

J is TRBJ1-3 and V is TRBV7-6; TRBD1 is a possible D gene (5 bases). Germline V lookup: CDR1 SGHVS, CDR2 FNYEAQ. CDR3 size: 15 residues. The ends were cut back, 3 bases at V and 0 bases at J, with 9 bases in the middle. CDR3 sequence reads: CASSLGGISGNTIYF. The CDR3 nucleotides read TGTGCCAGCAGCTTGGGGGGGATCTCTGGAAACACCATATATTTT.

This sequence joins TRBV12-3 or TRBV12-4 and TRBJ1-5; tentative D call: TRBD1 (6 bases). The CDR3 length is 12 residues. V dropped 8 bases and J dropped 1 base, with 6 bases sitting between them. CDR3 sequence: CASQGSNQPQHF. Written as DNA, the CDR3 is TGTGCCAGCCAGGGGAGCAATCAGCCCCAGCATTTT.

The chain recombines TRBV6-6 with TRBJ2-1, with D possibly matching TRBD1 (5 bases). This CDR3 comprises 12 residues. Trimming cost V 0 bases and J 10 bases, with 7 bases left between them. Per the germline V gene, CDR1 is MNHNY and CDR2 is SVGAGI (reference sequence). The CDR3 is CASSYSRTEQFF. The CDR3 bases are TGTGCCAGCAGTTACTCCCGGACAGAGCAGTTCTTC.

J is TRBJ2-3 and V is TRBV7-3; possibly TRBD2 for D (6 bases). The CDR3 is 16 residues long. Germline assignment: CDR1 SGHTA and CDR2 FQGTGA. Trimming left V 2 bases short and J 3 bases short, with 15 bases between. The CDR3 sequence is CASSLYAGSGTDTQYF. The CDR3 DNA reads TGTGCCAGCAGCTTATACGCGGGGAGTGGGACAGATACGCAGTATTTT.

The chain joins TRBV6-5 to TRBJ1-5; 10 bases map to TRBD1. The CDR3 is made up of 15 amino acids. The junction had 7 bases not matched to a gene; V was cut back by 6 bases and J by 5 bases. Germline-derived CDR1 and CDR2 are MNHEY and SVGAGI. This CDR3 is CASRLTGGFDQPQHF. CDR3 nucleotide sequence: TGTGCCAGCAGGCTGACAGGGGGCTTTGATCAGCCCCAGCATTTT.

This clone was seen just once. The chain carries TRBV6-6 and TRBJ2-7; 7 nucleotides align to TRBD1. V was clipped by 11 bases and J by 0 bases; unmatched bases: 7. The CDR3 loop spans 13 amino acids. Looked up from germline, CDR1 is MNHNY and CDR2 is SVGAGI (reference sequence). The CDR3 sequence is CAAGTASSYEQYF. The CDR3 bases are TGTGCCGCAGGGACAGCGAGCTCCTACGAGCAGTACTTC.

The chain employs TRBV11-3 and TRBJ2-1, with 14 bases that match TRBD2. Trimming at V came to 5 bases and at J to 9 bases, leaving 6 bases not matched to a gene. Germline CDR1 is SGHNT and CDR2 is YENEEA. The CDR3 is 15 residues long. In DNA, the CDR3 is TGTGCCAGCAGCCTGGGACTAGCGGGGGCGGGTGAGCAGTTCTTC. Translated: CASSLGLAGAGEQFF.

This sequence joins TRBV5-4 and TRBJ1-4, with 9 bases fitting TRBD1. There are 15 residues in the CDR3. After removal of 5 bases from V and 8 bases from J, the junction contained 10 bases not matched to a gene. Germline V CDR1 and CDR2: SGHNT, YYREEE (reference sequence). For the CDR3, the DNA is TGTGCCAGCAGTCCCACAGGGGGCACGGGCGAAAAACTGTTTTTT. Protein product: CASSPTGGTGEKLFF.

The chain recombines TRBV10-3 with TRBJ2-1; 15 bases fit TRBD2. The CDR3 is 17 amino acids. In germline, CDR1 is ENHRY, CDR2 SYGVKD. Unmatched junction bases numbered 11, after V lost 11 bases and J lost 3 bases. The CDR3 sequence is CALGTSGGKSDYNEQFF. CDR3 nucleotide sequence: TGTGCCCTCGGGACTAGCGGGGGGAAAAGCGACTACAATGAGCAGTTCTTC.

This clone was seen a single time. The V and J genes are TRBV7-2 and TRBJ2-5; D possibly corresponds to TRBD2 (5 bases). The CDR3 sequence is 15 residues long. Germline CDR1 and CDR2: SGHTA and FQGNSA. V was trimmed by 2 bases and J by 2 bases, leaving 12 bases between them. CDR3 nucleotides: TGTGCCAGCAGCTTATCCCCGACTACGCAAGAGACCCAGTACTTC. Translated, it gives CASSLSPTTQETQYF.

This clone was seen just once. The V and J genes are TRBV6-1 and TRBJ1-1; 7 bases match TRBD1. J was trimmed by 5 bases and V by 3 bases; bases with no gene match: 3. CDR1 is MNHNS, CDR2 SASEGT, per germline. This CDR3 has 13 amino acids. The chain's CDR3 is CASSDRGTTEAFF. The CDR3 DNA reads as TGTGCCAGCAGTGACAGGGGGACGACTGAAGCTTTCTTT.